This passage covers 19 T cell receptor beta chains from one sample sequenced in a study of blood T cell repertoires in COVID-19. Sequenced by immunoSEQ multiplex PCR; TCRdb stores in-frame clones only, minus some. The sample includes some 97,000 clones, approximately 90% of them seen just once. Sequenced sample: peripheral blood. The receptors stem from a man aged 60 to 69 with acute or convalescent COVID-19.

This clone turned up a few times. This chain links TRBV6-5 with TRBJ1-6; no definite D call. The V and J ends lost 0 bases and 7 bases respectively, with 10 bases between them. Germline V CDR1 and CDR2: MNHEY, SVGAGI. The CDR3 runs to 15 residues. CDR3 region: CASSYSPGGNSPLHF. DNA of the CDR3: TGTGCCAGCAGTTACTCCCCGGGAGGCAATTCACCCCTCCACTTT.

The gene calls are TRBV9 and TRBJ2-1; D gene ambiguous. CDR1 and CDR2 from the germline V gene are SGDLS and YYNGEE. The CDR3 has 15 amino acids. V dropped 4 bases and J dropped 3 bases, with 14 bases sitting between them. The CDR3 sequence: CASSSLFGGYNEQFF. CDR3 DNA: TGTGCCAGCAGCTCACTGTTCGGCGGCTACAATGAGCAGTTCTTC.

The rearrangement joins TRBV6-5 to TRBJ2-7; 7 bases are shared with TRBD2. Germline V gene data show CDR1 as MNHEY and CDR2 as SVGAGI. J gave up 1 base and V 10 bases, and 13 bases lay outside the gene matches. The CDR3 is 15 residues long. The CDR3 loop reads CAIDFGLAESYEQYV. The CDR3 DNA reads as TGTGCCATCGATTTCGGGCTAGCGGAATCCTACGAGCAGTACGTC.

The chain uses TRBV11-3 and TRBJ1-1; 8 nucleotides align to TRBD1. This CDR3 contains 12 residues. Germline trimming cut 6 bases from V and 7 bases from J; bases unmatched to any gene: 4. The germline CDR1 and CDR2 sequences are SGHNT and YENEEA. The CDR3 DNA is TGTGCCAGCAGACAGGGGGGCTATGAAGCTTTCTTT. This encodes CASRQGGYEAFF.

The V gene is TRBV28, the J gene TRBJ2-7; 7 nucleotides align to TRBD1. The CDR3 is 14 residues long. Germline values: CDR1 MDHEN, CDR2 SYDVKM. Trimming removed 5 bases from V and 2 bases from J; junction bases left unmatched: 6. This CDR3 is CASSLRDSTYEQYF. CDR3 DNA: TGTGCCAGCAGTCTCCGGGACAGCACCTACGAGCAGTACTTC. The variable domain in full, completed from reference TRBV28 and TRBJ2-7, reads DVKVTQSSRYLVKRTGEKVFLECVQDMDHENMFWYRQDPGLGLRLIYFSYDVKMKEKGDIPEGYSVSREKKERFSLILESASTNQTSMYLCASSLRDSTYEQYFGPGTRLTVT.

V is TRBV29-1 and J is TRBJ2-3, with TRBD2 matching over 8 bases. Germline loops: CDR1 SQVTM, CDR2 ANQGSEA. The CDR3 has 15 amino acids. The trim removed 4 bases at V and 4 bases at J, leaving 10 bases unmatched. In DNA form, the CDR3 reads TGCAGCGTTGGGAGCGGGAGTATTCACGCAGATACGCAGTATTTT. Protein: CSVGSGSIHADTQYF.

The gene calls are TRBV24-1 and TRBJ2-7, with 12 bases lining up with TRBD2. V trimming: 2 bases; J trimming: 3 bases; junction bases outside the gene matches: 7. This CDR3 has 17 residues. Germline-derived CDR1 and CDR2 are KGHDR and SFDVKD. CDR3 sequence: CATSDSRLAGVGYEQYF. Written as DNA, the CDR3 is TGTGCCACCAGTGATTCGAGACTAGCGGGAGTGGGCTACGAGCAGTACTTC.

V is TRBV28 and J is TRBJ2-7; 8 bases are shared with TRBD2. Looked up from germline, CDR1 is MDHEN and CDR2 is SYDVKM. CDR3 size: 14 residues. Trimming at V came to 3 bases and at J to 2 bases, leaving 3 bases not matched to a gene. The CDR3 loop reads CASSLMGLAYEQYF. CDR3 DNA sequence: TGTGCCAGCAGTTTGATGGGACTAGCCTACGAGCAGTACTTC.

V and J are TRBV7-9 and TRBJ1-2, with 7 bases identical to TRBD1. Germline V gene lookup returns CDR1 SEHNR and CDR2 FQNEAQ (reference sequence). This CDR3 comprises 15 residues. After removal of 5 bases from V and 0 bases from J, the junction contained 6 bases not matched to a gene. The CDR3 coding sequence is TGTGCCAGCAGCACAGACAGGGAACCTAACTATGGCTACACCTTC. Its translation: CASSTDREPNYGYTF.

The J gene is TRBJ1-1, the V gene TRBV7-2, with D possibly TRBD1 on 5 matching bases. The V end lost 5 bases, the J end lost 4 bases, and 26 bases lay between the germline ends. Germline V lookup: CDR1 SGHTA, CDR2 FQGNSA. The CDR3 sequence is 18 residues long. CDR3 DNA sequence: TGTGCCAGCAGCCCGCGGCCCCCGGGCAGGGTGATTGGCACTGAAGCTTTCTTT. This gives the protein CASSPRPPGRVIGTEAFF.

The chain carries TRBV30 and TRBJ1-6; no firm D call. This CDR3 contains 14 residues. From germline, CDR1 is GTSNPN and CDR2 SVGIG (reference sequence). The V gene lost 4 bases and the J gene lost 2 bases, with 9 bases spanning the gap. The CDR3 spells CAWKGETYNSPLHF. CDR3 in DNA: TGTGCCTGGAAGGGAGAAACCTATAATTCACCCCTCCACTTT. Filled out from reference TRBV30 and TRBJ1-6, the complete variable domain reads SQTIHQWPATLVQPVGSPLSLECTVEGTSNPNLYWYRQAAGRGLQLLFYSVGIGQISSEVPQNLSASRPQDRQFILSSKKLLLSDSGFYLCAWKGETYNSPLHFGNGTRLTVT.

The chain couples TRBV15 to TRBJ2-1; 8 bases agree with TRBD1. The CDR3 extends over 16 amino acids. Germline V gene sequence: CDR1 LNHNV, CDR2 YYDKDF (reference sequence). The V gene end was trimmed by 1 base and the J gene end by 12 bases; junction bases not matched to a gene: 14. The CDR3 bases are TGTGCCACCAGCAGAGTTTCGGGGACAGGAACGTCCGGGCAGTTCTTC. Protein: CATSRVSGTGTSGQFF.

This chain connects TRBV7-6 to TRBJ2-7; TRBD1 agrees at 9 bases. The CDR3 covers 15 residues. CDR1 and CDR2 (germline): SGHVS, FNYEAQ. V dropped 6 bases and J dropped 1; count of bases not matched to a gene: 7. CDR3 protein: CASSSGTGSSYEQYF. CDR3 coding DNA: TGTGCCAGCAGTTCCGGGACAGGGAGTTCCTACGAGCAGTACTTC.

V and J are TRBV5-4 and TRBJ1-6; no reliable D call. This CDR3 comprises 14 residues. From germline, CDR1 is SGHNT and CDR2 YYREEE (reference sequence). Trimming left V 0 bases short and J 8 bases short, with 9 bases between. The CDR3 sequence: CASSLDPRDSPLHF. CDR3 DNA: TGTGCCAGCAGCTTGGATCCGCGGGATTCACCCCTCCACTTT.

The chain links TRBV30 to TRBJ2-7, with D possibly matching TRBD1 (7 bases). CDR1 is GTSNPN and CDR2 is SVGIG in the germline V gene (reference sequence). Trimming removed 1 base at V and 4 bases at J, with 17 bases between. There are 15 residues in the CDR3. DNA of the CDR3: TGTGCCTGGAGTGGAAGGCAGGGGGAGGCGTACGAGCAGTACTTC. Its protein is CAWSGRQGEAYEQYF.

V usage is TRBV19 and J usage is TRBJ2-7; perhaps TRBD2 as D (5 bases). Trimming pared 8 bases from V and 4 bases from J, leaving 18 bases between. From germline, CDR1 is LNHDA and CDR2 SQIVND (reference sequence). The CDR3 sequence is 14 residues long. The CDR3 DNA reads as TGTGCCAGTTCCCCTGCTGCGGGTCTGTACGAGCAGTACTTC. It is translated as CASSPAAGLYEQYF.

This clone occurred a few times. V gene TRBV7-9 combines with J gene TRBJ2-2, with 7 bases that match TRBD1. Losses at the gene ends were 4 bases for V and 0 bases for J; bases not matched to a gene: 8. Per germline, CDR1 SEHNR and CDR2 FQNEAQ (reference sequence). CDR3 length: 17 amino acids. The DNA for the CDR3 is TGTGCCAGCAGCTCGCACAAGGGACAGCCGAACACCGGGGAGCTGTTTTTT. Protein sequence: CASSSHKGQPNTGELFF.

In its sample, this clone was seen once. The chain is built from TRBV11-2 and TRBJ2-2, with 7 bases identical to TRBD1. The trim removed 4 bases at V and 4 bases at J, leaving 6 bases unmatched. CDR3 length equals 15 residues. Germline CDR1 and CDR2: SGHAT and FQNNGV. The CDR3 reads CASSSGQGVTGELFF. DNA of the CDR3: TGTGCCAGCAGCTCGGGGCAGGGGGTCACCGGGGAGCTGTTTTTT.

The chain combines TRBV27 with TRBJ2-7; D is uncertain. The V end was cut by 4 bases, the J end by 2 bases, with 3 bases between. The V gene's germline CDR1 is MNHEY and CDR2 SMNVEV (reference sequence). The CDR3 spans 11 residues. Here the CDR3 reads CASSSAYEQYF. CDR3 DNA: TGTGCCAGCAGTTCCGCCTACGAGCAGTACTTC.